This TCR beta chain was recovered during a study of cytomegalovirus exposure and HLA in healthy donors. Study as a whole: Of the donors genotyped, several hundred in all, around 77% fell in the Caucasian-associated ancestry cluster.

Overall study results and limits: For TCR beta chains, V- and J-gene trimming was later linked to a missense DCLRE1C variant.

Comment on this clone: Its antigen is not identified.

The CDR3 has 13 residues. Germline CDR1 SQVTM, CDR2 ANQGSEA. The V end lost 6 bases, the J end lost 2 bases, and 11 bases lay between the germline ends. The PCR was carried out with 60 Vbeta primers and 13 Jbeta primers. Assay: immunoSEQ multiplex PCR; the TCRdb copy retains only in-frame clones and omits some. Of more than 25,000 clones listed, roughly 68% are singletons. The chain is built from TRBV29-1 and TRBJ1-3; D uncertain. This receptor was taken from a woman aged 45-65 years in good health and CMV-seronegative. The sample was PBMCs. The CDR3 DNA sequence: TGCAGCGTCGCCCAGGAGGCTGGAAACACCATATATTTT. Residues: CSVAQEAGNTIYF.